These T cell receptor beta chains were read from a single sample in a study of a mutant IDH1 vaccine in newly diagnosed glioma. These TCRs are of unknown antigen specificity. The method was immunoSEQ multiplex PCR; TCRdb's version includes in-frame clones alone and lacks a portion of them. The sample lists tens of thousands of clones; roughly 82% were seen once. Sequenced material: PBMCs, taken from a glioma patient whose treatment included an IDH1 peptide vaccine. These receptors originate from a man between 18 and 35 years old with glioma. Some clones in this sample may be carry-over from other donors' samples. Both conserved end residues are part of each CDR3. D genes are given only for firm matches.

D | J | V | CDR3
- | TRBJ1-2 | TRBV10-3 | CAISYEGYGYTF
TRBD1 | TRBJ2-7 | TRBV5-1 | CASSLSGGPYEQYF
TRBD2 | TRBJ2-7 | TRBV7-2 | CASSLVTSGGMGQYF
TRBD2 | TRBJ2-5 | TRBV9 | CASSKGEGAETQYF
- | TRBJ1-2 | TRBV18 | CASSTAGANYGYTF
- | TRBJ1-1 | TRBV5-1 | CASSLKTEYEAFF
- | TRBJ1-2 | TRBV6-5 | CASSRTGGYGYTF
- | TRBJ1-1 | TRBV30 | CAWSLSGTTEAFF
- | TRBJ1-1 | TRBV7-8 | CASSLITRNTEAFF
- | TRBJ2-7 | TRBV4-3 | CASSQDTGHLVSYEQYF
- | TRBJ1-1 | TRBV7-3 | CASSPFWGSITEAFF
- | TRBJ1-5 | TRBV19 | CASSKLDGNNQPQHF
- | TRBJ2-3 | TRBV7-9 | CASSLGGTSTDTQYF
TRBD1 | TRBJ1-2 | TRBV29-1 | CSVETGARGYTF
- | TRBJ2-3 | TRBV5-1 | CASSLGSSTDTQYF
TRBD1 | TRBJ1-1 | TRBV4-3 | CASSDRGNTEAFF
- | TRBJ1-2 | TRBV15 | CATSRERGNYGYTF